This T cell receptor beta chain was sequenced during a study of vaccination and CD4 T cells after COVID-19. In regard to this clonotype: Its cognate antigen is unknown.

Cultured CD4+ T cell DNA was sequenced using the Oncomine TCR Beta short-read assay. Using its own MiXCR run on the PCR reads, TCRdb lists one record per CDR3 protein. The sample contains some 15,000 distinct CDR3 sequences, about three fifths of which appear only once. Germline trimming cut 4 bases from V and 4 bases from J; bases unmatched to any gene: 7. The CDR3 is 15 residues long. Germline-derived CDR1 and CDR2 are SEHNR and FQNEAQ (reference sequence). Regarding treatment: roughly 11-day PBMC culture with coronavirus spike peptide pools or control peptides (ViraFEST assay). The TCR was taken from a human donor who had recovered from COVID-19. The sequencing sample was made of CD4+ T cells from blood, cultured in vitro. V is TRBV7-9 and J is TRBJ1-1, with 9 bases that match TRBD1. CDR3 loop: CASSWRQGGVTEAFF. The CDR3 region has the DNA TGTGCCAGCAGCTGGAGACAGGGGGGCGTCACTGAAGCTTTCTTT.